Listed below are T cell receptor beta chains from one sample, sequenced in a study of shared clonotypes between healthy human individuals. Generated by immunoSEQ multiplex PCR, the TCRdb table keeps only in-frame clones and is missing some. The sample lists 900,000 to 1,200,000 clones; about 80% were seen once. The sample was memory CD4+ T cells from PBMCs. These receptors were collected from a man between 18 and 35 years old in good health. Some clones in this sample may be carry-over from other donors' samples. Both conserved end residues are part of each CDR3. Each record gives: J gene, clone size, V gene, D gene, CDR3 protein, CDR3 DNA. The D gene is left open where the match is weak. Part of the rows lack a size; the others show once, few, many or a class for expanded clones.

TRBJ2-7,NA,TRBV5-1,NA,CASSLEETNEQYF,TGCGCCAGCAGCTTGGAGGAGACTAACGAGCAGTACTTC
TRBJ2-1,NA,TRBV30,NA,CAWSVPGGYEQFF,TGTGCCTGGAGTGTACCGGGGGGCTATGAGCAGTTCTTC
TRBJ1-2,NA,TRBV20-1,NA,CSAGSNYGYTF,TGCAGTGCGGGCTCTAACTATGGCTACACCTTC
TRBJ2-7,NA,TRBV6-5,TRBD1,CASSYSYGTGGWEQYF,TGTGCCAGCAGTTACTCGTACGGTACAGGGGGTTGGGAGCAGTACTTC
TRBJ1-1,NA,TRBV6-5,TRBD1,CASRTGGAGNTEAFF,TGTGCCAGCAGAACAGGGGGCGCCGGGAACACTGAAGCTTTCTTT
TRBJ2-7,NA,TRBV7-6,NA,CASSLTQGSYEQYF,TGTGCCAGCAGCTTAACACAGGGTTCCTACGAGCAGTACTTC
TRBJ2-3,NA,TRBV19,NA,CASSSLPYSTDTQYF,TGTGCCAGTAGTAGTCTTCCTTACAGCACAGATACGCAGTATTTT
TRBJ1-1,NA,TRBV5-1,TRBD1,CASSLQTGMNTEAFF,TGCGCCAGCAGCTTGCAGACAGGGATGAACACTGAAGCTTTCTTT
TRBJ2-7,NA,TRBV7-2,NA,CASSLSRGTYEQYF,TGTGCCAGCAGCCTATCCAGGGGAACCTACGAGCAGTACTTC
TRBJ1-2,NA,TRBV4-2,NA,CASSQDKTKGYGYTF,TGTGCCAGCAGCCAAGATAAGACTAAGGGGTATGGCTACACCTTC
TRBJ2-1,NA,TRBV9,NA,CASSANLGAAYNEQFF,TGTGCCAGCAGCGCAAACTTGGGGGCTGCCTACAATGAGCAGTTCTTC
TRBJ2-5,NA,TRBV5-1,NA,CASSLVATGGETQYF,TGCGCCAGCAGCTTGGTAGCAACGGGCGGGGAGACCCAGTACTTC
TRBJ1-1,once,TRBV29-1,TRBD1,CSVEDPWLRQGNTEAFF,TGCAGCGTTGAAGATCCGTGGCTTCGACAGGGGAACACTGAAGCTTTCTTT
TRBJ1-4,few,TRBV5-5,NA,CASSLQGLSNEKLFF,TGTGCCAGCAGCTTACAGGGTCTTTCTAATGAAAAACTGTTTTTT
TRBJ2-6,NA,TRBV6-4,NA,CASSWIHPLPLSGANVLTF,TGTGCCAGCAGTTGGATTCACCCCCTCCCCCTCTCTGGGGCCAACGTCCTGACTTTC
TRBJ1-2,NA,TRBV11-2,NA,CASSLTGQGYGYTF,TGTGCCAGCAGCTTGACAGGTCAAGGCTATGGCTACACCTTC
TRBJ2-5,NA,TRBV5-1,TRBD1,CASTASGGLQETQYF,TGCGCCAGCACCGCCTCAGGGGGCCTTCAAGAGACCCAGTACTTC
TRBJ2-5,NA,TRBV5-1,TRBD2,CASSATSGRSQETQYF,TGCGCCAGCAGCGCAACTAGCGGGAGATCCCAAGAGACCCAGTACTTC
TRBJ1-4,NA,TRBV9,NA,CASSVADSRGTNEKLFF,TGTGCCAGCAGCGTAGCCGACAGCCGGGGTACTAATGAAAAACTGTTTTTT
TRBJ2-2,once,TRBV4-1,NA,CASSPPWSGTGELFF,TGCGCCAGCAGCCCACCTTGGTCGGGCACCGGGGAGCTGTTTTTT
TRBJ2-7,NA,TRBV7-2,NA,CASSLIALNEQYF,TGTGCCAGCAGCTTAATCGCGTTGAACGAGCAGTACTTC
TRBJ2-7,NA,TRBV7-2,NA,CASSLVTVSYEQYF,TGTGCCAGCAGCTTAGTGACGGTCTCCTACGAGCAGTACTTC
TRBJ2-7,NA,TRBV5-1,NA,CASYNRDRSYEQYF,TGCGCCAGCTACAACCGGGACCGTTCCTACGAGCAGTACTTC
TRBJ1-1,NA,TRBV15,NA,CATSRILGNTEAFF,TGTGCCACCAGCAGGATCCTCGGGAACACTGAAGCTTTCTTT
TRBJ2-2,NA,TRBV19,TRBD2,CASSGPSGRNTGELFF,TGTGCCAGTAGCGGTCCTAGCGGGCGGAACACCGGGGAGCTGTTTTTT
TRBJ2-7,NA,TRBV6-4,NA,CASSADRYSYEQYF,TGTGCCAGCAGCGCGGACCGATACTCCTACGAGCAGTACTTC
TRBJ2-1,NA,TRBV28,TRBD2,CASSFAGGFYNEQFF,TGTGCCAGCAGTTTCGCGGGAGGGTTCTACAATGAGCAGTTCTTC
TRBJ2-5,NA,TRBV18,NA,CASSPERSQGLQETQYF,TGTGCCAGCTCACCAGAGCGGTCCCAGGGTCTACAAGAGACCCAGTACTTC
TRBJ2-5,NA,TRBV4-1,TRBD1,CASRQGGGQETQYF,TGCGCCAGCCGACAGGGGGGGGGCCAGGAGACCCAGTACTTC